A single T cell receptor (beta chain) is shown here with its context. The antigen is undetermined. Whereas donors were nominally healthy upon sampling, unrecorded immune exposures were probable. These data are taken from a study of cytomegalovirus exposure and HLA in healthy donors. The wider study: Most genotyped donors, 81% of about 400, had Caucasian-associated genetic ancestry. Broader study findings: Presence/absence results assume similar sequencing depth per donor, which may not hold.

Vbeta (60) and Jbeta (13) primers were used in the PCR. The repertoire was sequenced with immunoSEQ multiplex PCR; TCRdb's copy has only in-frame clones and lacks some. The sample lists 100,000 to 150,000 clones, 83% seen once, with more than 3.5% in the top ten. The TCR was taken from a woman between 40 and 55 years old in good health and CMV-seropositive. Sequencing used PBMCs.

As DNA, the CDR3 is TGCGCCAGCAGTGAGGCGGGGGTCACAGATACGCAGTATTTT. This translates into CASSEAGVTDTQYF. V and J are TRBV10-2 and TRBJ2-3; 7 bases map to TRBD2. The CDR3 extends over 14 amino acids. The trim removed 2 bases at V and 2 bases at J, leaving 1 base unmatched. Looked up from germline, CDR1 is WSHSY and CDR2 is SAAADI.